This T cell receptor (beta chain) was obtained from a study of CD8+CD57+ T cells in acquired aplastic anemia. Study-level background: Yields of DNA that came from sorted CD4+ and CD8+ cells averaged roughly 3.2 ug. General study findings and limits: Fewer than 35 CD8+ CDR3 sequences occurred in both the patients and the controls.

A remark on this clonotype: Its target is unknown.

Patients chosen for sequencing had CD8+CD57+ cells that had expanded, as shown by flow cytometry. All participating patients were living with severe acquired aplastic anemia. Patients had undergone no therapy by the time their blood was sampled. CDR1 is LNHDA, CDR2 SQIVND, per germline (reference sequence). The CDR3 consists of 12 residues. Between the trimmed V and J ends, which lost 6 bases and 6 bases, there was a span of 9 bases. Using genomic DNA as the template, TCR beta VDJ and CDR3 profiling was carried out. A single record per CDR3 protein comes from TCRdb applying MiXCR to the reads. The sample yields about 470,000 distinct CDR3 sequences, about a third seen once.

The receptor was derived from a human donor with aplastic anemia. J is TRBJ1-5 and V is TRBV19; D is unresolved. Source material: sorted CD4+, CD8+, or CD8+CD57+ T cells (not recorded which) from PBMCs. This CDR3 reads CASREGPQPQHF. CDR3 DNA sequence: TGTGCCAGTAGGGAAGGGCCTCAGCCCCAGCATTTT.